This is a list of T cell receptor beta chains from one sample in a study of T cells in Graves' hyperthyroidism and ophthalmopathy. MiXCR was run by TCRdb on the multiplex PCR reads, yielding one entry per CDR3 protein. The data show around 400,000 distinct CDR3 sequences, about 25% seen once. Sequencing was performed on blood. These receptors originate from a man aged 50 to 60 with Graves' hyperthyroidism. Each CDR3 is given with its conserved first and last residue. The D gene is left open where the match is weak. Clone sizes are given selectively: once, few, many, or a class where the clone is expanded.

few | TRBD1 | TRBJ2-7 | TRBV27 | CASSPWTGSDEQYF | TGTGCCAGCAGTCCCTGGACAGGGAGTGACGAGCAGTACTTC
few | - | TRBJ1-3 | TRBV28 | CASGIYRETGNTIYF | TGTGCCAGCGGCATCTACAGGGAAACTGGAAACACCATATATTTT
- | - | TRBJ2-7 | TRBV7-9 | CASSSAESSYEQYF | TGTGCCAGCAGCTCGGCGGAAAGCTCCTACGAGCAGTACTTC
few | - | TRBJ2-7 | TRBV13 | CASTRAEGYEQYF | TGTGCCAGCACGAGGGCGGAGGGCTACGAGCAGTACTTC
- | - | TRBJ1-5 | TRBV20-1 | CSATMGHYNQPQHF | TGCAGTGCTACGATGGGACACTACAATCAGCCCCAGCATTTT
few | TRBD2 | TRBJ2-1 | TRBV20-1 | CSATGTRGYNEQFF | TGCAGTGCTACCGGGACTAGAGGTTACAATGAGCAGTTCTTC
- | - | TRBJ1-5 | TRBV19 | CASSMTGAVSNQPQHF | TGTGCCAGTAGTATGACGGGGGCGGTTAGCAATCAGCCCCAGCATTTT
many | TRBD2 | TRBJ2-1 | TRBV25-1 | CASSEGWASGKSYNEQFF | TGTGCCAGCAGTGAAGGATGGGCTAGCGGGAAGTCCTACAATGAGCAGTTCTTC
many | - | TRBJ1-1 | TRBV6-6 | CASSYYGLDTEAFF | TGTGCCAGCAGTTACTACGGCCTGGACACTGAAGCTTTCTTT
few | TRBD2 | TRBJ2-5 | TRBV6-5 | CASSYGSGGREETQYF | TGTGCCAGCAGTTACGGGTCGGGAGGGAGGGAAGAGACCCAGTACTTC
- | TRBD1 | TRBJ1-2 | TRBV29-1 | CSVERDRGYGYTF | TGCAGCGTTGAACGGGACAGGGGCTATGGCTACACCTTC
few | TRBD1 | TRBJ2-7 | TRBV29-1 | CSVRTGSYEQYF | TGCAGCGTGCGGACAGGGAGTTACGAGCAGTACTTC
- | TRBD1 | TRBJ1-2 | TRBV28 | CASSLSVGGLGGYTF | TGTGCCAGCAGTTTAAGTGTAGGGGGCCTAGGAGGCTACACCTTC
- | - | TRBJ1-4 | TRBV28 | CASSLTRSVLFF | TGTGCCAGCAGTTTGACCCGAAGCGTACTGTTTTTT
- | TRBD1 | TRBJ1-2 | TRBV29-1 | CSVESDRGRVGYTF | TGCAGCGTTGAGAGTGACAGGGGGCGCGTTGGCTACACCTTC
- | TRBD1 | TRBJ2-7 | TRBV10-3 | CAISGTGGSYEQYF | TGTGCCATCAGCGGGACAGGGGGTTCCTACGAGCAGTACTTC
- | TRBD2 | TRBJ2-1 | TRBV4-1 | CASSQDVTSGLSYNEQFF | TGCGCCAGCAGCCAAGATGTGACTAGCGGGCTCTCCTACAATGAGCAGTTCTTC
- | TRBD2 | TRBJ2-3 | TRBV20-1 | CSARHEREIDTQYF | TGCAGTGCCCGCCACGAGCGGGAGATCGATACGCAGTATTTT
many | - | TRBJ2-1 | TRBV11-2 | CASSLALIAYEQFF | TGTGCCAGCAGCTTAGCCCTCATAGCCTATGAGCAGTTCTTC
- | TRBD2 | TRBJ2-5 | TRBV20-1 | CSARTSPQETQYF | TGCAGTGCTCGGACTAGTCCCCAAGAGACCCAGTACTTC
- | - | TRBJ1-2 | TRBV15 | CATSSDDLYGYTF | TGTGCCACCAGCAGCGACGATTTGTATGGCTACACCTTC
few | TRBD1 | TRBJ1-4 | TRBV29-1 | CSVCNHLQGACEKLFF | TGCAGCGTCTGTAACCACCTACAGGGGGCCTGCGAAAAACTGTTTTTT
- | - | TRBJ2-7 | TRBV29-1 | CSVAVWGSLGEQYF | TGCAGCGTTGCCGTTTGGGGCAGCTTGGGGGAGCAGTACTTC
few | TRBD2 | TRBJ2-4 | TRBV5-1 | CASSPQAGVGNIQYF | TGCGCCAGCTCCCCCCAAGCGGGAGTTGGAAACATTCAGTACTTC
- | TRBD1 | TRBJ1-3 | TRBV5-1 | CASSLVGGGSSGNTIYF | TGCGCCAGCAGCTTGGTAGGAGGGGGCAGCTCTGGAAACACCATATATTTT
few | TRBD2 | TRBJ2-7 | TRBV20-1 | CSARDLASGRYEQYF | TGCAGTGCTAGAGATCTTGCTAGCGGGAGGTACGAGCAGTACTTC
- | TRBD1 | TRBJ1-5 | TRBV19 | CASTTGVNQPQHF | TGTGCCAGTACCACAGGGGTCAATCAGCCCCAGCATTTT
few | - | TRBJ2-2 | TRBV2 | CASNKGEWRTGELFF | TGTGCCAGCAACAAAGGGGAGTGGAGAACCGGGGAGCTGTTTTTT
- | TRBD2 | TRBJ2-2 | TRBV7-6 | CASSLGLAGDTGELFF | TGTGCCAGCAGCTTAGGACTAGCGGGAGATACCGGGGAGCTGTTTTTT
few | TRBD2 | TRBJ2-7 | TRBV20-1 | CSARLLAGDYEQYF | TGCAGTGCTAGGTTGCTAGCGGGCGACTACGAGCAGTACTTC
few | TRBD1 | TRBJ1-5 | TRBV7-6 | CASSLGTGNSNQPQHF | TGTGCCAGCAGCTTAGGGACAGGGAATAGCAATCAGCCCCAGCATTTT
many | TRBD2 | TRBJ2-7 | TRBV5-1 | CASTPEASGTYEQYF | TGCGCCAGCACCCCTGAGGCTAGCGGGACTTACGAGCAGTACTTC
- | TRBD2 | TRBJ2-5 | TRBV7-7 | CASSFGSSGQETQYF | TGTGCCAGCAGCTTCGGATCTAGCGGGCAAGAGACCCAGTACTTC
few | TRBD1 | TRBJ2-7 | TRBV27 | CASRLTGQITYEQYF | TGTGCCAGCAGATTAACGGGACAGATAACCTACGAGCAGTACTTC
few | - | TRBJ2-2 | TRBV7-3 | CASSPTDSVGELFF | TGTGCCAGCAGCCCCACTGATAGCGTGGGGGAGCTGTTTTTT
- | - | TRBJ1-2 | TRBV2 | CASGGPGYGYTF | TGTGCCAGTGGGGGACCCGGCTATGGCTACACCTTC
- | - | TRBJ2-5 | TRBV7-2 | CASSLGDSHPYF | TGTGCCAGCAGCTTAGGGGACTCGCACCCCTACTTC
- | TRBD1 | TRBJ1-6 | TRBV27 | CASSFSTGGLYNSPLHF | TGTGCCAGCAGTTTTTCGACAGGGGGCCTTTATAATTCACCCCTCCACTTT
- | - | TRBJ1-2 | TRBV28 | CATRVQLSNYGYTF | TGTGCCACCCGCGTTCAGCTCTCTAACTATGGCTACACCTTC
- | - | TRBJ2-7 | TRBV20-1 | CSARDINSYEQYF | TGCAGTGCTAGAGATATCAACTCCTACGAGCAGTACTTC
many | - | TRBJ2-7 | TRBV7-9 | CASSPPSLGPYEQYF | TGTGCCAGCAGCCCCCCGTCACTGGGGCCCTACGAGCAGTACTTC
few | - | TRBJ2-5 | TRBV5-5 | CASSLVVVETQYF | TGTGCCAGCAGCTTGGTCGTGGTGGAGACCCAGTACTTC
once | - | TRBJ1-6 | TRBV27 | CASSPLGISDSPLHF | TGTGCCAGCAGTCCCCTTGGGATCTCGGATTCACCCCTCCACTTT
many | - | TRBJ2-7 | TRBV20-1 | CSARAPRYEQHF | TGCAGTGCTAGAGCTCCGCGCTACGAGCAGCACTTC
few | - | TRBJ2-1 | TRBV20-1 | CSARVDYSHEQFF | TGCAGTGCTAGAGTTGACTATTCCCATGAGCAGTTCTTC